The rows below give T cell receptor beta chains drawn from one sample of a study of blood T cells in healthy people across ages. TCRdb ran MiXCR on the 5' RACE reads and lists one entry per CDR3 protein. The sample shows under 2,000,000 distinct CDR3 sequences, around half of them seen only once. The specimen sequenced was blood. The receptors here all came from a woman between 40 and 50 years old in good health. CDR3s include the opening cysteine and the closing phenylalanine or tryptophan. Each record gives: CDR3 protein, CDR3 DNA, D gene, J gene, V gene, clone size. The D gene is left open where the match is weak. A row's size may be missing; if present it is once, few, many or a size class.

CDR3 protein: CASSQDLSPLGQGYLDTQYF
CDR3 DNA: TGTGCCAGCAGCCAAGATCTTTCTCCTTTGGGACAGGGGTATTTAGATACGCAGTATTTT
D gene: TRBD1
J gene: TRBJ2-3
V gene: TRBV4-2
clone size: few

CDR3 protein: CASSLESGGANDEQFF
CDR3 DNA: TGCGCCAGCAGCTTGGAAAGCGGGGGGGCCAACGATGAGCAGTTCTTC
D gene: TRBD2
J gene: TRBJ2-1
V gene: TRBV5-1
clone size: NA

CDR3 protein: CSVDFEGKETQYF
CDR3 DNA: TGCAGCGTTGATTTCGAGGGGAAAGAGACCCAGTACTTC
D gene: NA
J gene: TRBJ2-5
V gene: TRBV29-1
clone size: NA

CDR3 protein: CASTPRESGETQYF
CDR3 DNA: TGTGCCAGCACCCCCAGGGAGAGCGGAGAGACCCAGTACTTC
D gene: NA
J gene: TRBJ2-5
V gene: TRBV9
clone size: NA

CDR3 protein: CSARGDRANYGYTF
CDR3 DNA: TGCAGTGCTAGAGGGGACAGGGCCAACTATGGCTACACCTTC
D gene: TRBD1
J gene: TRBJ1-2
V gene: TRBV20-1
clone size: many

CDR3 protein: CASSQDQRYNEQYF
CDR3 DNA: TGCGCCAGCAGCCAAGATCAGAGGTACAATGAGCAGTACTTC
D gene: NA
J gene: TRBJ2-5
V gene: TRBV4-1
clone size: NA

CDR3 protein: CASSFYSDRGETQYF
CDR3 DNA: TGTGCCAGCAGTTTTTATTCGGACAGGGGAGAGACCCAGTACTTC
D gene: TRBD1
J gene: TRBJ2-5
V gene: TRBV27
clone size: NA

CDR3 protein: CASSYSLGDQETQYF
CDR3 DNA: TGTGCCAGCAGTTACAGTTTGGGCGATCAGGAGACCCAGTACTTC
D gene: NA
J gene: TRBJ2-5
V gene: TRBV6-8
clone size: NA

CDR3 protein: CASNVAGGIDEQFF
CDR3 DNA: TGTGCCAGCAACGTGGCGGGGGGTATTGATGAGCAGTTCTTC
D gene: TRBD2
J gene: TRBJ2-1
V gene: TRBV14
clone size: few

CDR3 protein: CASSQDRTRLAYNEQFF
CDR3 DNA: TGTGCCAGCAGCCAAGATCGCACGAGACTAGCTTACAATGAGCAGTTCTTC
D gene: TRBD2
J gene: TRBJ2-1
V gene: TRBV4-2
clone size: NA

CDR3 protein: CASRAAGGTQYF
CDR3 DNA: TGTGCCAGCAGGGCTGCCGGAGGGACCCAGTACTTC
D gene: NA
J gene: TRBJ2-5
V gene: TRBV12-3/TRBV12-4
clone size: NA

CDR3 protein: CASSVGTEHGGYTF
CDR3 DNA: TGTGCCAGCAGCGTAGGGACAGAGCATGGCGGCTACACCTTC
D gene: TRBD1
J gene: TRBJ1-2
V gene: TRBV7-2
clone size: NA

CDR3 protein: CASPGTGAEGTEAFF
CDR3 DNA: TGTGCCAGCCCGGGGACAGGGGCGGAAGGCACTGAAGCTTTCTTT
D gene: TRBD1
J gene: TRBJ1-1
V gene: TRBV28
clone size: NA

CDR3 protein: CATSDLRTSGEYNEQFF
CDR3 DNA: TGTGCCACCAGTGATTTGCGGACTAGCGGGGAGTACAATGAGCAGTTCTTC
D gene: TRBD2
J gene: TRBJ2-1
V gene: TRBV24-1
clone size: NA

CDR3 protein: CASSQTSQPGANVLTF
CDR3 DNA: TGCGCCAGCAGCCAAACAAGCCAGCCTGGGGCCAACGTCCTGACTTTC
D gene: NA
J gene: TRBJ2-6
V gene: TRBV4-3
clone size: NA

CDR3 protein: CASSLVGGGRNEQFF
CDR3 DNA: TGTGCCAGCAGCCTTGTGGGAGGGGGCAGGAATGAGCAGTTCTTC
D gene: NA
J gene: TRBJ2-1
V gene: TRBV4-2
clone size: few

CDR3 protein: CASKRPPNTGELFF
CDR3 DNA: TGTGCCAGCAAAAGGCCTCCGAACACCGGGGAGCTGTTTTTT
D gene: NA
J gene: TRBJ2-2
V gene: TRBV28
clone size: NA

CDR3 protein: CSARQAGGPVEQYF
CDR3 DNA: TGCAGTGCTAGACAAGCTGGGGGGCCCGTCGAGCAGTACTTC
D gene: NA
J gene: TRBJ2-7
V gene: TRBV20-1
clone size: NA